These 13 T cell receptor beta chains were sequenced from one sample in a study of blood T cell repertoires in COVID-19. Sequencing used immunoSEQ multiplex PCR; TCRdb keeps in-frame clones, though not all of them. In the table there are roughly 93,000 clones, 75% to 90% of which are singletons. The material sequenced was peripheral blood. Receptors originate from a human donor in a cohort sampled during active COVID-19.

This sequence joins TRBV14 and TRBJ1-6; 7 nucleotides align to TRBD1. The trim removed 4 bases at V and 4 bases at J, leaving 4 bases unmatched. The CDR3 spans 15 residues. The V gene's germline CDR1 is SGHDN and CDR2 FVKESK. The CDR3 loop is CASSPPGQYNSPLHF. CDR3 nucleotides: TGTGCCAGCAGCCCGCCGGGACAGTATAATTCACCCCTCCACTTT.

This chain uses TRBV29-1 with TRBJ2-1; 15 nucleotides agree with TRBD2. The V gene's germline CDR1 is SQVTM and CDR2 ANQGSEA. After removal of 4 bases from V and 7 bases from J, the junction contained 2 bases not matched to a gene. The CDR3 has 14 amino acids. The chain's CDR3 is CSVGGTSGRNEQFF. For the CDR3, the DNA is TGCAGCGTTGGCGGGACTAGCGGGAGGAATGAGCAGTTCTTC.

This sequence joins TRBV19 and TRBJ2-7; a possible D gene is TRBD2 (5 bases). There are 15 residues in the CDR3. Germline V CDR1 and CDR2: LNHDA, SQIVND (reference sequence). The ends were cut back, 0 bases at V and 4 bases at J, with 13 bases in the middle. CDR3: CASSIEAVGIYEQYF. The CDR3 DNA sequence: TGTGCCAGTAGTATAGAAGCGGTAGGGATTTACGAGCAGTACTTC.

The V call is TRBV19, the J call TRBJ1-1, with 8 bases lining up with TRBD1. V shed 5 bases, J shed 3 bases, and the junction held 8 bases outside the gene matches. From germline, CDR1 is LNHDA and CDR2 SQIVND (reference sequence). This CDR3 region has 15 residues. The CDR3 sequence is CASSSQGGGYTEAFF. The CDR3, as DNA: TGTGCCAGTAGTTCACAGGGGGGTGGGTACACTGAAGCTTTCTTT.

This chain links TRBV28 with TRBJ2-5, with 10 bases aligning to TRBD2. CDR3 length equals 15 residues. The J segment lost 3 bases and the V segment lost 5 bases, leaving 6 bases of the junction unmatched. Germline CDR1 MDHEN, CDR2 SYDVKM. CDR3 sequence: CASSQTSGREETQYF. The CDR3 DNA follows: TGTGCCAGCAGTCAGACTAGCGGGCGTGAAGAGACCCAGTACTTC.

The rearrangement links TRBV7-8 to TRBJ1-2; 7 bases fit TRBD1. The CDR3 has 17 amino acids. V lost 1 base and J lost 0; bases outside the gene matches: 8. The germline gives CDR1 SGHVS, CDR2 FQNEAQ. DNA for the CDR3: TGTGCCAGCAGCTTAGTTGCGGGACAGACCACTAACTATGGCTACACCTTC. As protein: CASSLVAGQTTNYGYTF.

The chain recombines TRBV15 with TRBJ1-5; TRBD1 agrees at 10 bases. The CDR3 length is 17 residues. Per the germline V gene, CDR1 is LNHNV and CDR2 is YYDKDF (reference sequence). J gave up 6 bases and V 4 bases, and 12 bases lay outside the gene matches. Here the CDR3 DNA reads TGTGCCACCAGCACCCTGGGGACAGGGGCCTCTAGTCAGCCCCAGCATTTT. Translation gives CATSTLGTGASSQPQHF.

The chain is built from TRBV5-1 and TRBJ1-1; D call uncertain. Looked up from germline, CDR1 is SGHRS and CDR2 is YFSETQ. The CDR3 contains 15 residues. V was pared by 0 bases and J by 5 bases, with 14 bases between. The CDR3 here is CASSLVVTGETEAFF. The CDR3 bases are TGCGCCAGCAGCTTGGTGGTCACTGGGGAGACTGAAGCTTTCTTT.

This clone was seen a few times. The rearrangement joins TRBV5-1 to TRBJ2-7; tentatively, D is TRBD1 (7 bases). V was trimmed by 5 bases and J by 6 bases, leaving 15 bases between them. The germline V gene has CDR1 SGHRS and CDR2 YFSETQ. The CDR3 runs to 13 residues. CDR3 bases: TGCGCCAGCAGTCAGGGGGGCGGGACCGAGCAGTACTTC. This translates into CASSQGGGTEQYF.

The chain joins TRBV5-1 to TRBJ2-5, with 7 bases aligning to TRBD2. CDR1 and CDR2 (germline): SGHRS, YFSETQ. CDR3 length: 13 amino acids. J was trimmed by 4 bases and V by 4 bases; bases with no gene match: 4. In DNA form, the CDR3 reads TGCGCCAGCAGCCCCCCGGGGGGAGAGACCCAGTACTTC. Translated, it gives CASSPPGGETQYF.

The chain has TRBV6-5 and TRBJ2-7; maybe TRBD2 (6 bases). V was clipped by 8 bases and J by 0 bases, with 17 bases between them. The CDR3 covers 15 residues. Germline V gene data show CDR1 as MNHEY and CDR2 as SVGAGI. CDR3 nucleotides: TGTGCCAGCTCCGTCGGCGGGGTTCACTCCTACGAGCAGTACTTC. Translation: CASSVGGVHSYEQYF.

The chain uses TRBV27 and TRBJ1-1; tentatively, D is TRBD1 (6 bases). The CDR3 length is 17 residues. V lost 5 bases and J 5 bases, leaving 24 bases between the germline ends. Germline CDR1 MNHEY, CDR2 SMNVEV (reference sequence). The CDR3 sequence is CASSPPVVGARLTEAFF. The CDR3, as DNA: TGTGCCAGCAGTCCCCCGGTTGTGGGGGCTCGACTTACTGAAGCTTTCTTT.

The chain uses TRBV3-1 (or the pseudogene TRBV3-2) and TRBJ2-3; possible D gene TRBD2, 6 bases. Trimming pared 4 bases from V and 2 bases from J, leaving 19 bases between. Germline loops: CDR1 LGHDT, CDR2 YNNKEL (reference sequence). This CDR3 has 17 amino acids. CDR3 coding DNA: TGTGCCAGCAGCCCGACCCCCCGGGAGCTATTCACAGATACGCAGTATTTT. Protein sequence: CASSPTPRELFTDTQYF.